One and the same sample provided the 27 T cell receptor beta chains below, sequenced in a study of blood T cell repertoires in COVID-19. Data came from immunoSEQ multiplex PCR; TCRdb stores just in-frame clones and leaves some out. The sample includes approximately 350,000 clones, roughly 90% seen only once; the top ten take around 7.9%. Sequencing was performed on peripheral blood. These receptors were collected from a woman aged 65 to 85 with COVID-19, enrolled during active disease.

The rearrangement uses TRBV27 and TRBJ2-1, with 7 bases that match TRBD2. With V trimmed by 3 bases and J by 7 bases, 9 bases remained unmatched. This CDR3 comprises 15 residues. CDR1 is MNHEY, CDR2 SMNVEV, per germline (reference sequence). CDR3 in amino acids: CASSFLGGGGNEQFF. The CDR3 DNA follows: TGTGCCAGCAGTTTCTTGGGCGGGGGAGGTAATGAGCAGTTCTTC.

The chain carries TRBV24-1 and TRBJ2-1; TRBD2 agrees at 8 bases. V was pared by 5 bases and J by 5 bases, with 7 bases of the junction left unmatched. Germline V gene lookup returns CDR1 KGHDR and CDR2 SFDVKD. The CDR3 extends over 15 amino acids. CDR3 protein: CATSGGLGLNNEQFF. CDR3 sequence (DNA): TGTGCCACCAGTGGGGGACTAGGGCTGAACAATGAGCAGTTCTTC.

This clone was detected once. The rearrangement uses TRBV5-1 and TRBJ1-2; no clear D. The CDR3 covers 12 residues. The ends were cut back, 5 bases at V and 10 bases at J, with 15 bases in the middle. Germline V lookup: CDR1 SGHRS, CDR2 YFSETQ. The chain's CDR3 is CASRLAGDDYTF. CDR3 in DNA: TGCGCCAGCAGGCTGGCAGGCGATGACTACACCTTC.

The V and J genes are TRBV29-1 and TRBJ1-1; 7 bases map to TRBD1. After removal of 4 bases from V and 0 bases from J, the junction contained 2 bases not matched to a gene. Germline CDR1 reads SQVTM; CDR2 reads ANQGSEA. This CDR3 contains 13 residues. CDR3 DNA: TGCAGCGTTGTGGGGACAGTGAACACTGAAGCTTTCTTT. It encodes CSVVGTVNTEAFF.

DNA for the CDR3: TGTGCCAGCAGCTTAGATCACACGCTCCGAGAGACCCAGTACTTC. It yields the protein CASSLDHTLRETQYF. V and J are TRBV11-2 and TRBJ2-5; no reliable D call. The CDR3 loop spans 15 amino acids. CDR1 is SGHAT and CDR2 is FQNNGV in the germline V gene. V lost 0 bases, J lost 4 bases, and 12 bases lay in between.

The chain has TRBV7-2 and TRBJ2-3; 7 bases line up with TRBD2. The CDR3 is 15 amino acids. The germline CDR1 and CDR2 sequences are SGHTA and FQGNSA. V gave up 3 bases and J gave up 5 bases; unmatched junction bases: 8. The CDR3 DNA follows: TGTGCCAGCAGCTTGTTTCAGGGAGGGTTAGATACGCAGTATTTT. It specifies CASSLFQGGLDTQYF.

The J gene is TRBJ1-1, the V gene TRBV3-1 (or the pseudogene TRBV3-2); D gene ambiguous. The V gene's germline CDR1 is LGHDT and CDR2 YNNKEL (reference sequence). Trimming pared 4 bases from V and 9 bases from J, leaving 15 bases between. The CDR3 is 13 residues long. CDR3 protein: CASSPGLQPQAFF. In DNA form, the CDR3 reads TGTGCCAGCAGCCCCGGACTACAACCTCAAGCTTTCTTT.

The rearrangement uses TRBV10-2 and TRBJ2-1; tentatively, D is TRBD2 (6 bases). Deletions cut 6 bases from V and 0 bases from J, with 15 bases between. The CDR3 is 16 residues long. Germline V CDR1 and CDR2: WSHSY, SAAADI. This CDR3 is CASRGGLASSYNEQFF. The CDR3 region has the DNA TGCGCCAGCAGGGGAGGACTGGCGAGCTCCTACAATGAGCAGTTCTTC.

The DNA for the CDR3 is TGTGCCTGGAGTGCCGACTACAGGGATTCACCCCTCCACTTT. Its protein product is CAWSADYRDSPLHF. The chain links TRBV30 to TRBJ1-6; D may be TRBD1 (6 bases). There are 14 residues in the CDR3. V lost 1 base to trimming and J lost 8 bases, with 12 bases between them. Germline V lookup: CDR1 GTSNPN, CDR2 SVGIG (reference sequence).

The V call is TRBV5-1, the J call TRBJ1-2; 9 bases fit TRBD1. CDR3 length equals 15 residues. Germline CDR1 reads SGHRS; CDR2 reads YFSETQ. V was clipped by 0 bases and J by 6 bases; unmatched bases: 6. DNA for the CDR3: TGCGCCAGCAGCTTGGACCCGGGACAGGGCGATGGCTACACCTTC. It encodes CASSLDPGQGDGYTF.

The J gene is TRBJ2-5, the V gene TRBV3-1 (or the pseudogene TRBV3-2), with D unresolved. V lost 3 bases and J lost 3, with 20 bases in between. This CDR3 contains 17 residues. The germline V gene encodes CDR1 LGHDT and CDR2 YNNKEL (reference sequence). The CDR3 nucleotides read TGTGCCAGCAGCCATGGGTGGGCGCGAATGGCAGAAGAGACCCAGTACTTC. Translating it yields CASSHGWARMAEETQYF.

The chain is built from TRBV7-9 and TRBJ2-3, with a weak D call TRBD2 (5 bases). CDR3 size: 17 residues. The V and J ends lost 1 base and 0 bases respectively, with 14 bases between them. The germline gives CDR1 SEHNR, CDR2 FQNEAQ (reference sequence). CDR3 bases: TGTGCCAGCAGCTTAGGGCTGGAGGCGGGTAGCACAGATACGCAGTATTTT. As protein: CASSLGLEAGSTDTQYF.

The chain is built from TRBV28 and TRBJ2-3, with 9 bases that match TRBD2. The trim removed 3 bases at V and 2 bases at J, leaving 12 bases unmatched. Germline values: CDR1 MDHEN, CDR2 SYDVKM. This CDR3 spans 18 amino acids. This chain's CDR3 is CASSFPSGRGGLTDTQYF. CDR3 bases: TGTGCCAGCAGTTTTCCCTCCGGGCGGGGGGGCCTCACAGATACGCAGTATTTT.

This sequence joins TRBV11-2 and TRBJ2-2; D is unclear. The CDR3 sequence is 12 residues long. V lost 2 bases to trimming and J lost 8 bases, with 6 bases between them. The germline V gene encodes CDR1 SGHAT and CDR2 FQNNGV. Here the CDR3 DNA reads TGTGCCAGCAGCTTACGGGTGGGGGAGCTGTTTTTT. Translation: CASSLRVGELFF.

This rearrangement joins TRBV27 to TRBJ1-1; 9 bases map to TRBD1. Trimming took 4 bases from V and 5 from J; bases not matched to a gene: 8. The V gene's germline CDR1 is MNHEY and CDR2 SMNVEV (reference sequence). The CDR3 consists of 15 residues. The CDR3 sequence is CASSSYLDRGTEAFF. The CDR3 coding sequence is TGTGCCAGCAGTTCGTACCTGGACAGGGGAACTGAAGCTTTCTTT.

The sample holds one count of this clone. This chain joins TRBV9 and TRBJ1-2; the D gene is possibly TRBD1 (5 bases). CDR1 is SGDLS and CDR2 is YYNGEE in the germline V gene. V lost 4 bases, J lost 4 bases, and 17 bases lay in between. The CDR3 runs to 15 residues. CDR3 sequence: CASSPSVGLVYGYTF. In DNA form, the CDR3 reads TGTGCCAGCAGCCCCTCGGTGGGGCTCGTCTATGGCTACACCTTC.

The sample holds one count of this clone. This sequence joins TRBV27 and TRBJ2-7; D possibly corresponds to TRBD2 (6 bases). The CDR3 contains 15 residues. The germline gives CDR1 MNHEY, CDR2 SMNVEV (reference sequence). The germline V and J ends were trimmed by 6 bases and 0 bases, with 15 bases remaining between them. CDR3 loop: CASSAYPGASYEQYF. CDR3 in DNA: TGTGCCAGCAGCGCCTACCCGGGAGCCTCCTACGAGCAGTACTTC.

The chain employs TRBV7-3 and TRBJ2-3, with D possibly TRBD1 on 5 matching bases. Deletions cut 0 bases from V and 2 bases from J, with 15 bases between. The CDR3 loop spans 17 amino acids. Germline-derived CDR1 and CDR2 are SGHTA and FQGTGA. Here the CDR3 reads CASSLTSGTGLTDTQYF. CDR3 sequence (DNA): TGTGCCAGCAGCTTAACGTCGGGCACAGGTCTCACAGATACGCAGTATTTT.

The chain joins TRBV11-2 to TRBJ2-3, with 7 nucleotides matching TRBD2. Germline assignment: CDR1 SGHAT and CDR2 FQNNGV. CDR3 length equals 18 residues. The ends lost 7 bases at V and 4 bases at J; junction bases unmatched: 20. The CDR3 reads CASTNPHYASGNPDTQYF. The CDR3 DNA is TGTGCCAGCACCAACCCCCACTACGCTAGCGGCAACCCAGATACGCAGTATTTT.

The chain employs TRBV5-8 and TRBJ2-7; D is perhaps TRBD2 (7 bases). CDR1 is SGHTS and CDR2 is YDEGEE in the germline V gene. The CDR3 is 15 residues long. Trimming shortened V by 0 bases and J by 3 bases, and 13 bases separated the two germline ends. The CDR3 loop is CASSLGGGAVYEQYF. CDR3 nucleotides: TGTGCCAGCAGCTTGGGTGGGGGGGCGGTCTACGAGCAGTACTTC.

The chain carries TRBV6-5 and TRBJ1-2; 7 nucleotides line up with TRBD1. CDR1 and CDR2 (germline): MNHEY, SVGAGI. This CDR3 has 13 amino acids. Trimming took 2 bases from V and 7 from J; bases not matched to a gene: 4. The CDR3 loop reads CASSYQGVGGYTF. CDR3 sequence (DNA): TGTGCCAGCAGTTACCAGGGGGTGGGTGGCTACACCTTC.

The rearrangement uses TRBV5-1 and TRBJ2-3, with 12 positions matching TRBD2. The CDR3 consists of 18 residues. Trimming took 4 bases from V and 1 from J; bases not matched to a gene: 10. Germline-derived CDR1 and CDR2 are SGHRS and YFSETQ. The CDR3 DNA sequence: TGCGCCAGCAGCGACCCTAGCGGGGGGGCCGGGGGCACAGATACGCAGTATTTT. Its protein is CASSDPSGGAGGTDTQYF.

CDR3 in amino acids: CASGGGGPQEKLFF. As DNA, the CDR3 is TGTGCCAGCGGCGGAGGGGGCCCGCAAGAAAAACTGTTTTTT. This chain uses TRBV2 with TRBJ1-4, with TRBD1 matching 7 bases. V dropped 8 bases and J dropped 8; count of bases not matched to a gene: 11. The CDR3 totals 14 residues. Looked up from germline, CDR1 is SNHLY and CDR2 is FYNNEI.

Written as DNA, the CDR3 is TGCGCCAGCAGCCCAATGGGACAGTCGAGCGCTTTCTTT. Protein product: CASSPMGQSSAFF. This chain joins TRBV5-1 and TRBJ1-1, with TRBD1 matching 7 bases. The germline CDR1 and CDR2 sequences are SGHRS and YFSETQ. V lost 4 bases and J lost 11; bases outside the gene matches: 11. This CDR3 is built from 13 residues.

This clone was detected only once. V is TRBV19 and J is TRBJ2-5; the D gene is possibly TRBD2 (5 bases). Trimming stripped 2 bases from V and 3 bases from J, with 19 bases between. The CDR3 runs to 17 residues. The V gene's germline CDR1 is LNHDA and CDR2 SQIVND (reference sequence). CDR3 residues: CASSIRSVIGREETQYF. For the CDR3, the DNA is TGTGCCAGTAGTATAAGGTCTGTAATCGGGCGGGAAGAGACCCAGTACTTC. The full variable domain, with the rest looked up from reference TRBV19 and TRBJ2-5, is DGGITQSPKYLFRKEGQNVTLSCEQNLNHDAMYWYRQDPGQGLRLIYYSQIVNDFQKGDIAEGYSVSREKKESFPLTVTSAQKNPTAFYLCASSIRSVIGREETQYFGPGTRLLVL.

In its sample, this clone was seen once. V usage is TRBV27 and J usage is TRBJ1-2; D perhaps matches TRBD1 (6 bases). This CDR3 comprises 16 residues. V was shortened by 5 bases and J by 0 bases, with 16 bases between the two germline ends. Germline V gene lookup returns CDR1 MNHEY and CDR2 SMNVEV (reference sequence). The CDR3 DNA is TGTGCCAGCAGTCTTCTCCGGGACATACCTAACTATGGCTACACCTTC. Residues: CASSLLRDIPNYGYTF.

The V and J genes are TRBV6-4 and TRBJ2-1, with 10 nucleotides matching TRBD2. Per germline, CDR1 MRHNA and CDR2 SNTAGT. After removal of 2 bases from V and 8 bases from J, the junction contained 6 bases not matched to a gene. There are 15 residues in the CDR3. CDR3 amino acids: CASSDPAGGTYEQFF. CDR3 DNA sequence: TGTGCCAGCAGTGACCCAGCGGGGGGGACCTATGAGCAGTTCTTC.